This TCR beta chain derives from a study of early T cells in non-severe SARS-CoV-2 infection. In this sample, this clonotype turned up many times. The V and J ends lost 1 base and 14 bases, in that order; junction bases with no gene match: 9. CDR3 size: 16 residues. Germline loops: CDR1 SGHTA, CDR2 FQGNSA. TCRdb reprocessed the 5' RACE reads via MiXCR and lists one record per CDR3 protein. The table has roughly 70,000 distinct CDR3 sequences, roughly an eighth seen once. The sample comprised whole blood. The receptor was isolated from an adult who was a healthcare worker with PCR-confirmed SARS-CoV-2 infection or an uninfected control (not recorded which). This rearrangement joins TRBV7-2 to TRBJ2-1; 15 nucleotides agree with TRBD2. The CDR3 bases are TGTGCCAGCAGCTTAGGCCCCCCGGGACTAGCGGGAGGAGAGTTCTTC. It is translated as CASSLGPPGLAGGEFF.